Listed below are T cell receptor beta chains from one sample, sequenced in a study of neoadjuvant anti-PD-1 for oral cavity cancer. The data were produced by immunoSEQ multiplex PCR, yet TCRdb's version contains in-frame clones alone and is incomplete. In the table there are 75,000 to 100,000 clones, under 90% of which are singletons. Material: PBMCs, obtained before nivolumab (anti-PD-1) treatment. These receptors came from a person aged 35-79 years with oral cavity squamous cell carcinoma. The CDR3 runs from the conserved cysteine through the conserved F or W. D genes are given only for firm matches. Only some rows state a clone size, as once, few, many or a class for expanded clones.

j_gene: TRBJ1-5
d_gene: .
v_gene: TRBV2
abundance: .
CDR3nt: TGTGCCAGCAGTGCGCGGGGTTATCAGCCCCAGCATTTT
CDR3aa: CASSARGYQPQHF

j_gene: TRBJ2-1
d_gene: .
v_gene: TRBV5-1
abundance: .
CDR3nt: TGCGCCAGCAGTCACGGGGGATCTGAGCAGTTCTTC
CDR3aa: CASSHGGSEQFF

j_gene: TRBJ2-3
d_gene: .
v_gene: TRBV30
abundance: .
CDR3nt: TGTGCCTGGAGACAACGCGGTCGGCCCGCAAATACGCAGTATTTT
CDR3aa: CAWRQRGRPANTQYF

j_gene: TRBJ2-7
d_gene: .
v_gene: TRBV10-3
abundance: .
CDR3nt: TGTGCCATCAGCCCCTCGTCTGGACAGCACTACGAGCAGTACTTC
CDR3aa: CAISPSSGQHYEQYF

j_gene: TRBJ2-7
d_gene: .
v_gene: TRBV7-9
abundance: .
CDR3nt: TGTGCCAGCAGCCCCAGGGACTGGACCTACGAGCAGTACTTC
CDR3aa: CASSPRDWTYEQYF

j_gene: TRBJ2-5
d_gene: TRBD1
v_gene: TRBV2
abundance: .
CDR3nt: TGTGCCAGCAGAGGACAGGGGGAGACCCAGTACTTC
CDR3aa: CASRGQGETQYF

j_gene: TRBJ1-4
d_gene: TRBD1
v_gene: TRBV6-5
abundance: .
CDR3nt: TGTGCCAGCAGGTCGGGACAGCCGGGAAATGAAAAACTGTTTTTT
CDR3aa: CASRSGQPGNEKLFF

j_gene: TRBJ2-3
d_gene: .
v_gene: TRBV7-3
abundance: .
CDR3nt: TGTGCCAGCAGCTTAACCGGACAAAGCACAGATACGCAGTATTTT
CDR3aa: CASSLTGQSTDTQYF

j_gene: TRBJ1-5
d_gene: .
v_gene: TRBV5-6
abundance: .
CDR3nt: TGTGCCAGCAGCTTATACCACAGGGCGACTCAGCCCCAGCATTTT
CDR3aa: CASSLYHRATQPQHF

j_gene: TRBJ1-1
d_gene: TRBD1
v_gene: TRBV30
abundance: once
CDR3nt: TGTGCCTGGGAGGGGACAGGGGACGTTCGGGGTTTCTTT
CDR3aa: CAWEGTGDVRGFF

j_gene: TRBJ1-2
d_gene: TRBD1
v_gene: TRBV28
abundance: .
CDR3nt: TGTGCCAGCAGTTTCGGGGACAGGGTCCTCGGAAGCGATGGCTACACCTTC
CDR3aa: CASSFGDRVLGSDGYTF

j_gene: TRBJ2-2
d_gene: TRBD2
v_gene: TRBV19
abundance: few
CDR3nt: TGTGCCAGTAGTCAGCGGGAGAGGGACACCGGGGAGCTGTTTTTT
CDR3aa: CASSQRERDTGELFF

j_gene: TRBJ1-4
d_gene: .
v_gene: TRBV6-5
abundance: .
CDR3nt: TGTGCCAGCAGTACACAGGGATCTAATGAAAAACTGTTTTTT
CDR3aa: CASSTQGSNEKLFF

j_gene: TRBJ2-1
d_gene: .
v_gene: TRBV5-1
abundance: .
CDR3nt: TGCGCCAGCAGCTTGGGAGGACACGGAGTTAACAATGAGCAGTTCTTC
CDR3aa: CASSLGGHGVNNEQFF

j_gene: TRBJ2-2
d_gene: .
v_gene: TRBV6-5
abundance: .
CDR3nt: TGTGCCCTCGCGGATCCCCTCACCGGGGAGCTGTTTTTT
CDR3aa: CALADPLTGELFF

j_gene: TRBJ2-1
d_gene: TRBD2
v_gene: TRBV2
abundance: .
CDR3nt: TGTGCCAGCAGGGGATCTAGCGGCCGTCTCGGGAATGAGCAGTTCTTC
CDR3aa: CASRGSSGRLGNEQFF

j_gene: TRBJ1-5
d_gene: .
v_gene: TRBV29-1
abundance: .
CDR3nt: TGCAGCGTTGCCGCCGATAGCAATCAGCCCCAGCATTTT
CDR3aa: CSVAADSNQPQHF

j_gene: TRBJ2-7
d_gene: .
v_gene: TRBV6-5
abundance: .
CDR3nt: TGTGCCAGCAGTTTTGGCAGGGCCTACGAGCAGTACTTC
CDR3aa: CASSFGRAYEQYF

j_gene: TRBJ1-5
d_gene: .
v_gene: TRBV14
abundance: .
CDR3nt: TGTGCCAGCAGCCACGGGTACAATCAGCCCCAGCATTTT
CDR3aa: CASSHGYNQPQHF

j_gene: TRBJ1-2
d_gene: TRBD1
v_gene: TRBV7-9
abundance: .
CDR3nt: TGTGCCAGCAGCTTAGAAGGGACAGGGGTCGGCTACACCTTC
CDR3aa: CASSLEGTGVGYTF

j_gene: TRBJ2-1
d_gene: TRBD2
v_gene: TRBV6-1
abundance: large
CDR3nt: TGTGCCAGCAGTGAAACGGGGGGCTCCTACAATGAGCAGTTCTTC
CDR3aa: CASSETGGSYNEQFF

j_gene: TRBJ1-1
d_gene: TRBD1
v_gene: TRBV29-1
abundance: .
CDR3nt: TGCAGCGGAGACAGGGGCCAGAACACTGAAGCTTTCTTT
CDR3aa: CSGDRGQNTEAFF

j_gene: TRBJ2-2
d_gene: TRBD2
v_gene: TRBV6-1
abundance: .
CDR3nt: TGTGCCAGCAGTGAAAGAGCGGGAGAGAACACCGGGGAGCTGTTTTTT
CDR3aa: CASSERAGENTGELFF

j_gene: TRBJ2-7
d_gene: TRBD2
v_gene: TRBV5-1
abundance: .
CDR3nt: TGCGCCAGCAGCGACGGACTAGCGGGTGGGGCGAGGGAGCAGTACTTC
CDR3aa: CASSDGLAGGAREQYF

j_gene: TRBJ2-2
d_gene: TRBD2
v_gene: TRBV13
abundance: once
CDR3nt: TGTGCCAGCAGCTTAGCCCCCGTGGGCGGGAGATCAGTTGGGGAGCTGTTTTTT
CDR3aa: CASSLAPVGGRSVGELFF

j_gene: TRBJ1-5
d_gene: .
v_gene: TRBV2
abundance: .
CDR3nt: TGTGCCAGCAGCCCCGGGACTCCCTATCAGCCCCAGCATTTT
CDR3aa: CASSPGTPYQPQHF

j_gene: TRBJ2-2
d_gene: .
v_gene: TRBV6-4
abundance: .
CDR3nt: TGTGCCAGCAGTGATCAGCCCTCCAGAAACACCGGGGAGCTGTTTTTT
CDR3aa: CASSDQPSRNTGELFF

j_gene: TRBJ2-2
d_gene: .
v_gene: TRBV30
abundance: .
CDR3nt: TGTGCCTGGAGTCCGGGGAGAGGCGTGGACACCGGGGAGCTGTTTTTT
CDR3aa: CAWSPGRGVDTGELFF

j_gene: TRBJ2-5
d_gene: .
v_gene: TRBV30
abundance: .
CDR3nt: TGTGCCTGGAGTACGTTGGGAAGGGGAGAGACCCAGTACTTC
CDR3aa: CAWSTLGRGETQYF

j_gene: TRBJ2-1
d_gene: .
v_gene: TRBV7-7
abundance: .
CDR3nt: TGTGCTAGCAGCTTGGCCCCTCGGGACAATGAGCAGTTCTTC
CDR3aa: CASSLAPRDNEQFF

j_gene: TRBJ2-7
d_gene: .
v_gene: TRBV2
abundance: .
CDR3nt: TGTGCCAGCAGTGGGGGGTTCTACGAGCAGTACTTC
CDR3aa: CASSGGFYEQYF

j_gene: TRBJ2-7
d_gene: .
v_gene: TRBV7-9
abundance: .
CDR3nt: TGTGCCAGCACCCCCAGGTCGGCGGCCTACGAGCAGTACTTC
CDR3aa: CASTPRSAAYEQYF

j_gene: TRBJ1-2
d_gene: TRBD1
v_gene: TRBV11-2
abundance: .
CDR3nt: TGTGCCAGCAGTGCCGGGACAGACTTCTATGGCTACACCTTC
CDR3aa: CASSAGTDFYGYTF

j_gene: TRBJ1-1
d_gene: .
v_gene: TRBV10-3
abundance: few
CDR3nt: TGTGCCATCAGTGAGTCGGGCAGGGAAAACACTGAAGCTTTCTTT
CDR3aa: CAISESGRENTEAFF

j_gene: TRBJ1-2
d_gene: .
v_gene: TRBV5-8
abundance: .
CDR3nt: TGTGCCAGCAGTCGTGGACAGCACTATGGCTACACCTTC
CDR3aa: CASSRGQHYGYTF

j_gene: TRBJ2-5
d_gene: TRBD1
v_gene: TRBV2
abundance: .
CDR3nt: TGTGCCAGCCGGACAGGGTTCGAGACCCAGTACTTC
CDR3aa: CASRTGFETQYF

j_gene: TRBJ2-4
d_gene: .
v_gene: TRBV27
abundance: .
CDR3nt: TGTGCCAGCAGTAGGGGGACACCTAAAAACATTCAGTACTTC
CDR3aa: CASSRGTPKNIQYF

j_gene: TRBJ1-3
d_gene: .
v_gene: TRBV6-1
abundance: .
CDR3nt: TGTGCCAGCACCAAGACAGGCTACTCTGGAAACACCATATATTTT
CDR3aa: CASTKTGYSGNTIYF

j_gene: TRBJ1-4
d_gene: .
v_gene: TRBV27
abundance: few
CDR3nt: TGTGCCAGCAGTCCCCTAGCCAGGGGCGAAAAACTGTTTTTT
CDR3aa: CASSPLARGEKLFF

j_gene: TRBJ2-1
d_gene: TRBD2
v_gene: TRBV9
abundance: once
CDR3nt: TGTGCCAGCAGCGTAGGACTTCAGGCGGGAGGGTTGAATGAGCAGTTCTTC
CDR3aa: CASSVGLQAGGLNEQFF

j_gene: TRBJ2-7
d_gene: TRBD1
v_gene: TRBV14
abundance: few
CDR3nt: TGTGCCAGCAGCCAACTCGGGACAGGTGTACACGAGCAGTACTTC
CDR3aa: CASSQLGTGVHEQYF

j_gene: TRBJ2-3
d_gene: .
v_gene: TRBV5-1
abundance: .
CDR3nt: TGCGCCAGCAGCTTGGATAAGGGACGAAGAGGCCACACAGATACGCAGTATTTT
CDR3aa: CASSLDKGRRGHTDTQYF